These 23 T cell receptor beta chains came from one sample sequenced in a study of T cell responses to AZD1222 COVID-19 vaccine. The repertoire was sequenced with immunoSEQ multiplex PCR; TCRdb's copy has only in-frame clones and lacks some. The sample includes roughly 200,000 clones, 88% of them seen just once. Source: peripheral blood, taken on day 0 of AZD1222 vaccination. All receptors derive from an adult in good health.

This clone has a single count. V and J are TRBV10-3 and TRBJ1-1, with D unresolved. This CDR3 spans 14 amino acids. Deletions cut 6 bases from V and 1 base from J, with 12 bases between. The germline V gene has CDR1 ENHRY and CDR2 SYGVKD. The CDR3 reads CAIRDVLGNTEAFF. The CDR3 DNA reads as TGTGCCATCAGAGACGTGTTGGGGAACACTGAAGCTTTCTTT.

CDR3 region: CASSPTGGRQPQHF. The CDR3 coding sequence is TGTGCCAGCAGCCCGACAGGGGGCAGGCAGCCCCAGCATTTT. This chain links TRBV5-8 with TRBJ1-5; 10 nucleotides align to TRBD1. This CDR3 comprises 14 residues. The germline gives CDR1 SGHTS, CDR2 YDEGEE. The V and J ends lost 4 bases and 7 bases, in that order; junction bases with no gene match: 5.

The count of this clone is one. This sequence joins TRBV4-1 and TRBJ2-1; weak D call: TRBD2 (7 bases). The CDR3 is made up of 14 amino acids. Per the germline V gene, CDR1 is MGHRA and CDR2 is YSYEKL. Trimming removed 5 bases from V and 9 bases from J, with 17 bases in between. The CDR3 sequence: CASSSVGGGREQFF. The CDR3 bases are TGCGCCAGCAGCTCTGTGGGGGGGGGCCGTGAGCAGTTCTTC.

The chain uses TRBV6-1 and TRBJ1-2; no clear D. Trimming cost V 2 bases and J 0 bases, with 10 bases left between them. CDR1 is MNHNS and CDR2 is SASEGT in the germline V gene. The CDR3 extends over 15 amino acids. This chain's CDR3 is CASSETRLANYGYTF. The CDR3 region has the DNA TGTGCCAGCAGTGAAACCCGGTTAGCTAACTATGGCTACACCTTC.

The chain couples TRBV29-1 to TRBJ2-3; D is uncertain. CDR3 length: 12 residues. The V gene lost 3 bases and the J gene lost 3 bases, with 7 bases spanning the gap. CDR1 and CDR2 (germline): SQVTM, ANQGSEA. The CDR3: CSVDRTTDTQYF. The CDR3 coding sequence is TGCAGCGTTGACAGAACGACAGATACGCAGTATTTT.

This chain uses TRBV12-5 with TRBJ2-7; TRBD2 aligns across 7 bases. The V gene end was trimmed by 4 bases and the J gene end by 3 bases; junction bases not matched to a gene: 9. Germline-derived CDR1 and CDR2 are LGHNT and FRNRAP. The CDR3 loop spans 15 amino acids. CDR3 in amino acids: CASGSGLVSVYEQYF. The CDR3 coding sequence is TGTGCTAGTGGTTCCGGACTAGTCAGCGTCTACGAGCAGTACTTC.

This clone was detected only once. This sequence joins TRBV28 and TRBJ1-5; D is unclear. Per the germline V gene, CDR1 is MDHEN and CDR2 is SYDVKM. V dropped 5 bases and J dropped 5 bases, with 13 bases sitting between them. The CDR3 consists of 14 residues. This CDR3 reads CASSPDTPYQPQHF. For the CDR3, the DNA is TGTGCCAGCAGTCCTGACACCCCGTATCAGCCCCAGCATTTT.

The CDR3 nucleotides read TGTGCCAGCAGCTCCAAGACCGTGAATTCACCCCTCCACTTT. Translated, it gives CASSSKTVNSPLHF. This chain joins TRBV5-4 and TRBJ1-6; unclear D gene. CDR1 and CDR2 from the germline V gene are SGHNT and YYREEE (reference sequence). This CDR3 comprises 14 residues. Trimming removed 3 bases from V and 7 bases from J, with 11 bases in between.

The chain couples TRBV5-5 to TRBJ2-2, with unresolved D. The CDR3 totals 13 residues. Germline V CDR1 and CDR2: SGHKS, YYEKEE (reference sequence). V shed 3 bases and J shed 5 bases, with 8 bases lying between them. CDR3 sequence: CASSSIGTGELFF. In DNA form, the CDR3 reads TGTGCCAGCAGCTCGATAGGGACCGGGGAGCTGTTTTTT.

The rearrangement links TRBV7-2 to TRBJ2-3, with D perhaps TRBD2 (6 bases). V was shortened by 2 bases and J by 1 base, with 19 bases between the two germline ends. The germline gives CDR1 SGHTA, CDR2 FQGNSA. This CDR3 region has 18 residues. Written as DNA, the CDR3 is TGTGCCAGCAGCTTACGGGGGTTAGCACGATTGGGCACAGATACGCAGTATTTT. Protein: CASSLRGLARLGTDTQYF.

This chain uses TRBV28 with TRBJ1-3, with a possible D match to TRBD1 (5 bases). The V end was cut by 6 bases, the J end by 3 bases, with 15 bases between. The CDR3 runs to 15 residues. The germline CDR1 and CDR2 sequences are MDHEN and SYDVKM. CDR3 nucleotide sequence: TGTGCCAGCAGCTCCTCCGGGGCGTATGGAAACACCATATATTTT. It encodes CASSSSGAYGNTIYF.

The chain is built from TRBV19 and TRBJ1-2; possibly TRBD1 for D (6 bases). V shed 5 bases and J shed 7 bases, with 14 bases lying between them. The V gene's germline CDR1 is LNHDA and CDR2 SQIVND (reference sequence). The CDR3 runs 13 residues. CDR3: CASSEQGSGGYTF. CDR3 DNA: TGTGCCAGTAGTGAACAGGGAAGCGGTGGCTACACCTTC.

V is TRBV7-8 and J is TRBJ1-1; no reliable D call. Per the germline V gene, CDR1 is SGHVS and CDR2 is FQNEAQ. V was pared by 0 bases and J by 4 bases, with 9 bases between. CDR3 size: 14 residues. The CDR3 loop reads CASSLAPPGTEAFF. Written as DNA, the CDR3 is TGTGCCAGCAGCTTAGCGCCCCCGGGCACTGAAGCTTTCTTT.

This chain uses TRBV30 with TRBJ1-2; unclear D gene. The CDR3 spans 11 residues. V was pared by 5 bases and J by 4 bases, with 8 bases between. The germline V gene encodes CDR1 GTSNPN and CDR2 SVGIG (reference sequence). The CDR3 region has the DNA TGTGCCTGGGCAGAGTTCTATGGCTACACCTTC. This codes for CAWAEFYGYTF.

The rearrangement joins TRBV20-1 to TRBJ2-5; D unresolved. Germline CDR1 DFQATT, CDR2 SNEGSKA (reference sequence). This CDR3 spans 13 amino acids. The germline V and J ends were trimmed by 3 bases and 2 bases, with 10 bases remaining between them. CDR3 DNA sequence: TGCAGTGCTAGTATGACGCAACAAGAGACCCAGTACTTC. It encodes CSASMTQQETQYF.

The V and J genes are TRBV10-2 and TRBJ2-7; the D is unclear. Per germline, CDR1 WSHSY and CDR2 SAAADI. The CDR3 sequence is 11 residues long. Trimming left V 4 bases short and J 3 bases short, with 4 bases between. The CDR3 region is CASSVSYEQYF. DNA of the CDR3: TGCGCCAGCAGTGTTAGCTACGAGCAGTACTTC.

The CDR3 nucleotides are TGCGCCAGCAGCCAAGATAGGGGGACAGGGGATGAAAAACTGTTTTTT. Translating gives CASSQDRGTGDEKLFF. The gene calls are TRBV4-3 and TRBJ1-4; the match to TRBD1 covers 10 bases. The junction had 4 bases not matched to a gene; V was cut back by 0 bases and J by 6 bases. Germline V gene sequence: CDR1 LGHNA, CDR2 YSLEER. The CDR3 has 16 amino acids.

This rearrangement joins TRBV11-3 to TRBJ2-5; 10 nucleotides agree with TRBD2. The V segment lost 1 base and the J segment 2 bases; nucleotides outside the gene matches: 4. From germline, CDR1 is SGHNT and CDR2 YENEEA. The CDR3 extends over 16 amino acids. CDR3 DNA: TGTGCCAGCAGCTTAGGTACTAGCGGGGAACAAGAGACCCAGTACTTC. Residues: CASSLGTSGEQETQYF.

The CDR3, as DNA: TGCGCCAGCAGCTTGGCTAGTGGCGGGGAGCTGTTTTTT. Translation: CASSLASGGELFF. The J gene is TRBJ2-2, the V gene TRBV5-1; D remains ambiguous. The germline V and J ends were trimmed by 0 bases and 7 bases, with 7 bases remaining between them. Germline-derived CDR1 and CDR2 are SGHRS and YFSETQ. The CDR3 extends over 13 amino acids.

This clone came up a few times. The chain uses TRBV6-5 and TRBJ2-7; 8 nucleotides line up with TRBD1. In germline, CDR1 is MNHEY, CDR2 SVGAGI. V shed 2 bases, J shed 2 bases, and the junction held 5 bases outside the gene matches. CDR3 size: 15 residues. CDR3: CASSYRDRSTYEQYF. For the CDR3, the DNA is TGTGCCAGCAGTTACCGGGACAGGAGCACCTACGAGCAGTACTTC.

The chain employs TRBV6-5 and TRBJ1-1; 7 nucleotides line up with TRBD1. Germline CDR1 and CDR2: MNHEY and SVGAGI. This CDR3 is built from 14 residues. V lost 6 bases to trimming and J lost 7 bases; unmatched junction nucleotides: 11. The CDR3 DNA follows: TGTGCCAGCAGCGTCTTCACAGGGGAAAGTGAAGCTTTCTTT. This codes for CASSVFTGESEAFF.

This rearrangement joins TRBV5-1 to TRBJ2-1; 11 nucleotides line up with TRBD1. V dropped 2 bases and J dropped 6; count of bases not matched to a gene: 4. The CDR3 is 15 amino acids. Germline values: CDR1 SGHRS, CDR2 YFSETQ. This CDR3 reads CASSLRDRGTNEQFF. The CDR3 nucleotides read TGCGCCAGCAGCTTACGGGACAGGGGGACCAATGAGCAGTTCTTC.

Only a few counts were recorded for this clone. This sequence joins TRBV7-6 and TRBJ2-7; TRBD2 matches 10 bases. The germline V gene encodes CDR1 SGHVS and CDR2 FNYEAQ. The CDR3 covers 15 residues. The junction had 10 bases not matched to a gene; V was cut back by 5 bases and J by 6 bases. CDR3 sequence (DNA): TGTGCCAGCAGCCAAGCTAGCGGGGGCCCCTTCGAGCAGTACTTC. Encoded protein: CASSQASGGPFEQYF.